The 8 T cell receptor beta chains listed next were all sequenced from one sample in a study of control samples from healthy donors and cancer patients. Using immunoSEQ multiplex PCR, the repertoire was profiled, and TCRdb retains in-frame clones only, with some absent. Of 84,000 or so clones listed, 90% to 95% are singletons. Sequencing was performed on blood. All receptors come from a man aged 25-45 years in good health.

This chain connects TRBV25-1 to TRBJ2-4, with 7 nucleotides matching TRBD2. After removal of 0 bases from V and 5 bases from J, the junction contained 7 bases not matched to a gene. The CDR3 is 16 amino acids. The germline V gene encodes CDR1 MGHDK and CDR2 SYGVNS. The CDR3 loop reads CASSEYQPGRENIQYF. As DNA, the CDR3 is TGTGCCAGCAGTGAATATCAACCAGGGAGGGAAAACATTCAGTACTTC.

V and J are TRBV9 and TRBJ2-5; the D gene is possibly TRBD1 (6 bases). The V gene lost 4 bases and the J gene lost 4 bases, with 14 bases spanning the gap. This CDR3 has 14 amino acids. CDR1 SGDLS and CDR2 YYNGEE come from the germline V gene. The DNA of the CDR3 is TGTGCCAGCAGCACCACAGGGAAGGTAGAGACCCAGTACTTC. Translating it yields CASSTTGKVETQYF.

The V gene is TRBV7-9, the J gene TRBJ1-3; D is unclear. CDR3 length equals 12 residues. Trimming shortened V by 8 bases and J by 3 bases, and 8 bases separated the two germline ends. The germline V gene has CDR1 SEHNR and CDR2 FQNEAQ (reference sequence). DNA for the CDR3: TGTGCCAGCGCTGCGGGTGGAAACACCATATATTTT. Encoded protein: CASAAGGNTIYF.

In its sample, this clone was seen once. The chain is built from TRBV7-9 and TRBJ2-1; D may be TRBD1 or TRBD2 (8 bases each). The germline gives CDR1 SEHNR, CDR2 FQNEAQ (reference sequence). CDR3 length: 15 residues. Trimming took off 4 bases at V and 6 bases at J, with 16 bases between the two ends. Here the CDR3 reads CASSWGSGTGNEQFF. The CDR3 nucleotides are TGTGCCAGCAGCTGGGGTAGCGGGACAGGCAATGAGCAGTTCTTC.

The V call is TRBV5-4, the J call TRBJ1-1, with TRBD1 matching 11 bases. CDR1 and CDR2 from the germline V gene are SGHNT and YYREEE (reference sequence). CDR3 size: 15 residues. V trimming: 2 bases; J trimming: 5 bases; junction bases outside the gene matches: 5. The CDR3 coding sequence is TGTGCCAGCAGCTTAGCCGGGACAGGGGGTACTGAAGCTTTCTTT. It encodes CASSLAGTGGTEAFF.

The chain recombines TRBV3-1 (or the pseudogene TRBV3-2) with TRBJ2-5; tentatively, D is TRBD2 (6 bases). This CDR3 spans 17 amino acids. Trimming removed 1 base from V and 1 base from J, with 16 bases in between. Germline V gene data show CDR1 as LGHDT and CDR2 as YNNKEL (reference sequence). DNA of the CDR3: TGTGCCAGCAGCCAAGTCCGGGGGAGAACCCCCCAAGAGACCCAGTACTTC. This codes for CASSQVRGRTPQETQYF.

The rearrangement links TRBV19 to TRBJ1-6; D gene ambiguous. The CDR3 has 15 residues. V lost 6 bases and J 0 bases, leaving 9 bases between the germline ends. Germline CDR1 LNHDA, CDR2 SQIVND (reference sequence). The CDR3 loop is CASSRGDSYNSPLHF. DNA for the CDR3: TGTGCCAGTAGCCGCGGGGACTCCTATAATTCACCCCTCCACTTT.

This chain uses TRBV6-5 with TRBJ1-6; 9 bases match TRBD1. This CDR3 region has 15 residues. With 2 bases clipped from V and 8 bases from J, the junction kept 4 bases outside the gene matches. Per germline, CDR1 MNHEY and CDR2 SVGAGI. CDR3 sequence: CASSYLGQGYSPLHF. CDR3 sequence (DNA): TGTGCCAGCAGTTACCTGGGACAGGGTTATTCACCCCTCCACTTT.